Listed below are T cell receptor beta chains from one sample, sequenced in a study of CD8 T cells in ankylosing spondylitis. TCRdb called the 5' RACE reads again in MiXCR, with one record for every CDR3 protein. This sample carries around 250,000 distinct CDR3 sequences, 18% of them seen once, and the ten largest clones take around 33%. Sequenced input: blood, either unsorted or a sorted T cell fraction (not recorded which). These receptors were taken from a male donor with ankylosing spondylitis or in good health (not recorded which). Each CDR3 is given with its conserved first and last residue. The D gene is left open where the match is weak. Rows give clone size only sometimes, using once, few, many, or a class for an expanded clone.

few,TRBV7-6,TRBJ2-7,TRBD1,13,TGTGCCAGCAGCGAGACAGGGTTTCTCGAGCAGTACTTC,CASSETGFLEQYF
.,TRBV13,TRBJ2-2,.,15,TGTGCCAGCAGCTTAACGTTGGCTTCGGCCGGGGAGCTGTTTTTT,CASSLTLASAGELFF
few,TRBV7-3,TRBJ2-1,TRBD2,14,TGTGCCAGCAGCTCGGACGGCGGGAGTCTTGAGCAGTTCTTC,CASSSDGGSLEQFF
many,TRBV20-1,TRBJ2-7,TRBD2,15,TGCAGTGCTAGAGATCCCACTAGCGCTTACTACGAGCAGTACTTC,CSARDPTSAYYEQYF
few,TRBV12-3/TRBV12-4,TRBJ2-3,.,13,TGTGCCAGCACCCTACAGGGACCAGATACGCAGTATTTT,CASTLQGPDTQYF
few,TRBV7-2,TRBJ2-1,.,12,TGTGCCAGCAGCTACTCGATGGATGAGCAGTTCTTC,CASSYSMDEQFF
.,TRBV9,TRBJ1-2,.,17,TGTGCCAGCAGCGTAGTCGGGCAGGGAGCCTCGGGCTATGGCTACACCTTC,CASSVVGQGASGYGYTF
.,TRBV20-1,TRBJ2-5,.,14,TGCAGTGCTAGAGATTTTGGGAGTTATGAGACCCAGTACTTC,CSARDFGSYETQYF
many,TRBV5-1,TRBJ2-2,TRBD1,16,TGCGCCAGCTACGACAGGGGTCTCCCGAACACCGGGGAGCTGTTTTTT,CASYDRGLPNTGELFF
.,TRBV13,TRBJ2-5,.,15,TGTGCCAGCAGCCTGACTAACTACGGACAAGAGACCCAGTACTTC,CASSLTNYGQETQYF
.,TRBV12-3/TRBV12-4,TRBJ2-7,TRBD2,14,TGTGCCAGCACCCTTGGAGCGGGAGTCTACGAGCAGTACTTC,CASTLGAGVYEQYF
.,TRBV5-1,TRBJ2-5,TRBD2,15,TGCGCCAGCAGCGAAGGACTAGCGGGATGGGAGACCCAGTACTTC,CASSEGLAGWETQYF
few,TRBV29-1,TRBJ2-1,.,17,TGCAGCGTTGAGGGCCCCCCGGGCGGAGGCTCCTACAATGAGCAGTTCTTC,CSVEGPPGGGSYNEQFF
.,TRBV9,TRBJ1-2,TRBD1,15,TGTGCCAGCAGCGTAGGGGACAGGGGCAACTATGGCTACACCTTC,CASSVGDRGNYGYTF
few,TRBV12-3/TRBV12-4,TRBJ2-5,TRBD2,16,TGTGCCAGCAGCCATAGCGGGAGAGGGCAAGGGGAGACCCAGTACTTC,CASSHSGRGQGETQYF
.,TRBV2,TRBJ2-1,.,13,TGTGCCAGCAGGTACCTGGTCGGGGATGAGCAGTTCTTC,CASRYLVGDEQFF